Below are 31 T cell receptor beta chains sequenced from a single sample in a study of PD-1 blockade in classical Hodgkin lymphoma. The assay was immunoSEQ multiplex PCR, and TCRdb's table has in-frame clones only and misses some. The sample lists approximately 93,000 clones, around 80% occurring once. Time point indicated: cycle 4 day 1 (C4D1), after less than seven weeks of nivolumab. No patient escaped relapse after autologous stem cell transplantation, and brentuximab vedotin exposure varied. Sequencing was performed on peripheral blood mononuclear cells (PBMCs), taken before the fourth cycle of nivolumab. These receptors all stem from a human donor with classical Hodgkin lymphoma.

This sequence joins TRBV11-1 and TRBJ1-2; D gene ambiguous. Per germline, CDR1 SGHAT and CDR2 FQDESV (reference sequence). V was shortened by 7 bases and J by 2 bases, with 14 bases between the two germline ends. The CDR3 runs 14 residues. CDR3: CASTALGRNYGYTF. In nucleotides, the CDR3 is TGTGCCAGCACCGCCTTAGGGAGGAACTATGGCTACACCTTC.

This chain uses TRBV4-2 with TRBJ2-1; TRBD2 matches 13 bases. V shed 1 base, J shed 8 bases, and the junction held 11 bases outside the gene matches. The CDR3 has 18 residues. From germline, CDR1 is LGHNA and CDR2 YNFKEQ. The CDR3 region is CASSQAGRGTSGKYEQFF. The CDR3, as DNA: TGTGCCAGCAGCCAAGCAGGCCGTGGGACTAGCGGGAAGTATGAGCAGTTCTTC.

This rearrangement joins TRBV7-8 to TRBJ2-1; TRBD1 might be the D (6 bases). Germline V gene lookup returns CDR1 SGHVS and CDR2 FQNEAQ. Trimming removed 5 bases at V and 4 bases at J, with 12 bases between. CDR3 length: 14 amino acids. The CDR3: CASSLGTPYNEQFF. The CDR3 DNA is TGTGCCAGCAGCCTCGGGACACCTTACAATGAGCAGTTCTTC.

The CDR3 here is CAWSAIIPPTGDTIYF. The CDR3 nucleotides are TGTGCCTGGAGCGCAATCATACCACCAACAGGGGACACCATATATTTT. V and J are TRBV30 and TRBJ1-3, with 7 bases matching TRBD1. The junction had 16 bases not matched to a gene; V was cut back by 3 bases and J by 8 bases. The germline V gene encodes CDR1 GTSNPN and CDR2 SVGIG (reference sequence). The CDR3 spans 16 residues.

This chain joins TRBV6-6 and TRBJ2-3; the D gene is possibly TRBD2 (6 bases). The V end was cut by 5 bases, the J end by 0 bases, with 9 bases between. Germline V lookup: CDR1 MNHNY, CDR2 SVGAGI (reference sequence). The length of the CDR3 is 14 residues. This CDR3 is CASSAGTSTDTQYF. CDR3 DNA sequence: TGTGCCAGCAGTGCCGGGACTAGCACAGATACGCAGTATTTT.

CDR3 protein: CASSPMGGYNEQFF. Here the CDR3 DNA reads TGTGCCAGCAGTCCTATGGGGGGTTACAATGAGCAGTTCTTC. This chain connects TRBV28 to TRBJ2-1; D is possibly TRBD2 (6 bases). Germline lookup yields CDR1 MDHEN and CDR2 SYDVKM. V dropped 5 bases and J dropped 4 bases, with 12 bases sitting between them. This CDR3 has 14 residues.

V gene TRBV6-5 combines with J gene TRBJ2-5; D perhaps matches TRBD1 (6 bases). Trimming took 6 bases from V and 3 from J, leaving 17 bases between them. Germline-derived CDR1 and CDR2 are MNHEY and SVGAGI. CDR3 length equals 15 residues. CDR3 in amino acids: CASSSTRQVEETQYF. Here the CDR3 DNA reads TGTGCCAGCAGCTCCACTAGACAGGTTGAAGAGACCCAGTACTTC.

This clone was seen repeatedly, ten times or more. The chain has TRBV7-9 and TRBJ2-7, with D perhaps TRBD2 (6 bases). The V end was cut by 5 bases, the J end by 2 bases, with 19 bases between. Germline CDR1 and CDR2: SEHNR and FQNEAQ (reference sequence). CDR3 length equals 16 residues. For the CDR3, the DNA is TGTGCCAGCAGCCCGGAGCGGCGGGGTTTTCCCTACGAGCAGTACTTC. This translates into CASSPERRGFPYEQYF.

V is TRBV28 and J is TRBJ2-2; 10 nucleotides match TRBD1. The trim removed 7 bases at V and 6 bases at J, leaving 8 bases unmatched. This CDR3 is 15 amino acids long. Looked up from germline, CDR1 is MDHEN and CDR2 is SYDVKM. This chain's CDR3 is CASTPGTGDSGELFF. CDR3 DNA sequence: TGTGCCAGCACCCCCGGGACAGGGGATTCCGGGGAGCTGTTTTTT.

The CDR3 loop reads CASSLLGLRDGQPQHF. The CDR3 nucleotides are TGTGCCAGCAGCTTATTGGGTTTAAGGGATGGACAGCCCCAGCATTTT. V usage is TRBV7-2 and J usage is TRBJ1-5; no definite D call. V lost 2 bases, J lost 7 bases, and 18 bases lay in between. The CDR3 has 16 residues. CDR1 and CDR2 from the germline V gene are SGHTA and FQGNSA.

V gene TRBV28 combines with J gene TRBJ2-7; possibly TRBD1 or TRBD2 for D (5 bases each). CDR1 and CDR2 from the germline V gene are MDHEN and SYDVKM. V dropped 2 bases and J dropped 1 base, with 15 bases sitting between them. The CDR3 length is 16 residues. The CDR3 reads CASSLDRDRPSYEQYF. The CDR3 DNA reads TGTGCCAGCAGTTTAGACCGGGACCGTCCTTCCTACGAGCAGTACTTC.

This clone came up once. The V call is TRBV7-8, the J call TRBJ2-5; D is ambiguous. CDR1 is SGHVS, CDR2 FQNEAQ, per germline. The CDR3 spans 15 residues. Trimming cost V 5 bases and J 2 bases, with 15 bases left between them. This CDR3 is CASSLTMVAQETQYF. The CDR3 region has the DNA TGTGCCAGCAGCCTAACCATGGTGGCGCAAGAGACCCAGTACTTC.

The CDR3: CSASTGYEQYF. In DNA, the CDR3 is TGCAGCGCTTCGACAGGTTACGAGCAGTACTTC. This chain uses TRBV29-1 with TRBJ2-7; maybe TRBD1 (6 bases). V was trimmed by 7 bases and J by 4 bases, leaving 11 bases between them. CDR1 and CDR2 (germline): SQVTM, ANQGSEA. CDR3 length: 11 amino acids.

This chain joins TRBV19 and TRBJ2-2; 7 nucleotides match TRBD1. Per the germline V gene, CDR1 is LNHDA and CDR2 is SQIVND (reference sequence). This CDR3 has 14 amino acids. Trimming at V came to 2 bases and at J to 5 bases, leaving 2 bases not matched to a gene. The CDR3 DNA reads TGTGCCAGTAGTATAAGGGGGCGAACCGGGGAGCTGTTTTTT. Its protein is CASSIRGRTGELFF.

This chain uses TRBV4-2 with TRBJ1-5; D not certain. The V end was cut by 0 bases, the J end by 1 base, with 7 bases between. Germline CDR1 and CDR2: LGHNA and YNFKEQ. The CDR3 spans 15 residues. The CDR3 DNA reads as TGTGCCAGCAGCCAAGATAGGCAGAGCAATCAGCCCCAGCATTTT. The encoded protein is CASSQDRQSNQPQHF.

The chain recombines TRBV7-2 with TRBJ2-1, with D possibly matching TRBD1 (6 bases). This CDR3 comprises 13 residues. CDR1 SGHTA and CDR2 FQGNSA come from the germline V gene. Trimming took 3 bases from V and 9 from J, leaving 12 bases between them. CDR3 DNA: TGTGCCAGCAGCTTCTTCTCAGGGGTTGAGCAGTTCTTC. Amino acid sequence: CASSFFSGVEQFF. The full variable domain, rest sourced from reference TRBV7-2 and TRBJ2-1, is GAGVSQSPSNKVTEKGKDVELRCDPISGHTALYWYRQSLGQGLEFLIYFQGNSAPDKSGLPSDRFSAERTGGSVSTLTIQRTQQEDSAVYLCASSFFSGVEQFFGPGTRLTVL.

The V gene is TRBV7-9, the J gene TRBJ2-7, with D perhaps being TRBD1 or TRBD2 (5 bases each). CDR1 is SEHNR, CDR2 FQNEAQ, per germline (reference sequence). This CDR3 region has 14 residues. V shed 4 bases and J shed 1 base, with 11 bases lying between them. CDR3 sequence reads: CASSSGTDSYEQYF. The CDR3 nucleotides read TGTGCCAGCAGCTCTGGGACGGATTCCTACGAGCAGTACTTC.

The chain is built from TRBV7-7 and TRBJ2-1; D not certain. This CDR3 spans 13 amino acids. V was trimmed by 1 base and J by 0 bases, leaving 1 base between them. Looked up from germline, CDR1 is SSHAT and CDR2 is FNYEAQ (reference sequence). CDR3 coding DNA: TGTGCCAGCAGCTTAGACTCCTACAATGAGCAGTTCTTC. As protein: CASSLDSYNEQFF.

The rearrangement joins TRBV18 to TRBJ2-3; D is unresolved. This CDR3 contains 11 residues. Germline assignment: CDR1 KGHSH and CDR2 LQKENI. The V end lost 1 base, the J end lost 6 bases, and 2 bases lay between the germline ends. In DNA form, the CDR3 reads TGTGCCAGCTCACCACTTGATACGCAGTATTTT. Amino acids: CASSPLDTQYF.

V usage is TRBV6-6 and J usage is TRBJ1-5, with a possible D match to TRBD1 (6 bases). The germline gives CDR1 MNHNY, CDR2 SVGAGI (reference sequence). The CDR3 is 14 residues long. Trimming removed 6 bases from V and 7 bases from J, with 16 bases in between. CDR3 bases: TGTGCCAGCAGCCGTCGATACAGGGACCAGCCCCAGCATTTT. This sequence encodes CASSRRYRDQPQHF.

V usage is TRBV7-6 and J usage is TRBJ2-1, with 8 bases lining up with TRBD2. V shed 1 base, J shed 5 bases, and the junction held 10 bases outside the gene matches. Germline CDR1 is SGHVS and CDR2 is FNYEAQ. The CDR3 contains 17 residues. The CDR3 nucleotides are TGTGCCAGCAGCTTAGAGATTAGCGGGGTGTACCACAATGAGCAGTTCTTC. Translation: CASSLEISGVYHNEQFF.

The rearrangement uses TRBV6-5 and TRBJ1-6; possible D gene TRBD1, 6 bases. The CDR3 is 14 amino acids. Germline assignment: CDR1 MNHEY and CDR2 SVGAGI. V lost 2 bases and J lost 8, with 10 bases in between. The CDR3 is CASSYQGRDSPLHF. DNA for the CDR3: TGTGCCAGCAGTTACCAGGGGAGGGATTCACCCCTCCACTTT.

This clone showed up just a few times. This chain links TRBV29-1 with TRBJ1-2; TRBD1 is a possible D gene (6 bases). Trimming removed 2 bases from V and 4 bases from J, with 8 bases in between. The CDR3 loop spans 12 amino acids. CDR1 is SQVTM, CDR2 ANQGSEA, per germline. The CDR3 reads CSVEWDTYGYTF. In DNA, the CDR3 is TGCAGCGTTGAATGGGACACCTATGGCTACACCTTC.

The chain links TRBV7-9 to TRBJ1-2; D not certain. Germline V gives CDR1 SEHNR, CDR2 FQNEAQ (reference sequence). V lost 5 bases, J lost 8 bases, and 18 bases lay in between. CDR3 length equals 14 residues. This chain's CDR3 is CASSTFGEGWGYTF. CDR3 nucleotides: TGTGCCAGCAGCACCTTCGGGGAGGGTTGGGGCTACACCTTC.

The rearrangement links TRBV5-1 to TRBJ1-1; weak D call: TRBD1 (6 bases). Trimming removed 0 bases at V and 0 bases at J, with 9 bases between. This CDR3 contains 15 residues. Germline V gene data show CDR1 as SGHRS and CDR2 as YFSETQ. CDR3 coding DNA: TGCGCCAGCAGCTTGGAGGGACAAGTGAACACTGAAGCTTTCTTT. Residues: CASSLEGQVNTEAFF. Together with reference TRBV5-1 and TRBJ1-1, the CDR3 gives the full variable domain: KAGVTQTPRYLIKTRGQQVTLSCSPISGHRSVSWYQQTPGQGLQFLFEYFSETQRNKGNFPGRFSGRQFSNSRSEMNVSTLELGDSALYLCASSLEGQVNTEAFFGQGTRLTVV.

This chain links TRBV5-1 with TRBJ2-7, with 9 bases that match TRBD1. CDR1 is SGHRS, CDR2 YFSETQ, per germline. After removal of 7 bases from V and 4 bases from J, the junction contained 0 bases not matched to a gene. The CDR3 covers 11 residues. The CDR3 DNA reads TGCGCCAGCGGGACAGGGTACGAGCAGTACTTC. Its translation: CASGTGYEQYF. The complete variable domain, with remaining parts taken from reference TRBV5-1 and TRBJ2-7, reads KAGVTQTPRYLIKTRGQQVTLSCSPISGHRSVSWYQQTPGQGLQFLFEYFSETQRNKGNFPGRFSGRQFSNSRSEMNVSTLELGDSALYLCASGTGYEQYFGPGTRLTVT.

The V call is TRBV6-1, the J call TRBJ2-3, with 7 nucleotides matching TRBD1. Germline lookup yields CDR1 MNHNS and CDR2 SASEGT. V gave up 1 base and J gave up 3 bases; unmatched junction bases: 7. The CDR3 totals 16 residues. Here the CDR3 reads CASSEGWTGRTDTQYF. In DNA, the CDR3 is TGTGCCAGCAGTGAAGGATGGACAGGTAGAACAGATACGCAGTATTTT.

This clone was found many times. The CDR3 sequence: CASSSDIGEQYF. The CDR3, as DNA: TGTGCCAGCAGTTCAGACATCGGCGAGCAGTACTTC. V and J are TRBV6-5 and TRBJ2-7; D remains unclear. CDR1 is MNHEY, CDR2 SVGAGI, per germline. Trimming removed 4 bases at V and 6 bases at J, with 10 bases between. The CDR3 extends over 12 amino acids.

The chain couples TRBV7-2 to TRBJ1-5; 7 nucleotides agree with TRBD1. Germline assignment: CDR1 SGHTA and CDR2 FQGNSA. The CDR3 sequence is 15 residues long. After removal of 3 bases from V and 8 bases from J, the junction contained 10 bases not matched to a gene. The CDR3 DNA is TGTGCCAGCAGCTTCGAACAGGGGCCCGGGGAGCCCCAGCATTTT. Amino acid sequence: CASSFEQGPGEPQHF.

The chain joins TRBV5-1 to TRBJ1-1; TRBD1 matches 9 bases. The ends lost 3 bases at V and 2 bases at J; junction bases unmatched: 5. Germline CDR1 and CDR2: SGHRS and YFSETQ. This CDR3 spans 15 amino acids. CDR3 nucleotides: TGCGCCAGCAGCTGGGGACAGGGCCAAAACACTGAAGCTTTCTTT. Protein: CASSWGQGQNTEAFF. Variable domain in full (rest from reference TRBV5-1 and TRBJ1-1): KAGVTQTPRYLIKTRGQQVTLSCSPISGHRSVSWYQQTPGQGLQFLFEYFSETQRNKGNFPGRFSGRQFSNSRSEMNVSTLELGDSALYLCASSWGQGQNTEAFFGQGTRLTVV.

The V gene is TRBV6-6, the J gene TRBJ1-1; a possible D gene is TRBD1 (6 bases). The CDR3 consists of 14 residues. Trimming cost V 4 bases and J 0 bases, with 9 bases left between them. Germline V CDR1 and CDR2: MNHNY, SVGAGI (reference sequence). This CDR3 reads CASSWGRLNTEAFF. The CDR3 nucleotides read TGTGCCAGCAGTTGGGGGCGGTTGAACACTGAAGCTTTCTTT.